The next 30 T cell receptor beta chains were all read from a single sample in a study of blood T cells in healthy people across ages. A second PCR, run for about 7 to 12 cycles, used a sample-barcoded 5' primer plus a J-beta primer mix. TCRdb reprocessed the 5' RACE reads with MiXCR, giving one entry per CDR3 protein. Among over 1.5 million distinct CDR3 sequences listed, about 50% were seen once. What was sequenced was blood. All receptors derive from a woman in her thirties or forties in good health.

The V and J genes are TRBV11-2 and TRBJ2-6; no definite D call. There are 19 residues in the CDR3. Between the trimmed V and J ends, which lost 1 base and 1 base, there was a span of 17 bases. From germline, CDR1 is SGHAT and CDR2 FQNNGV. Here the CDR3 reads CASSLARSGAQSGANVLTF. As DNA, the CDR3 is TGTGCCAGCAGCTTAGCGCGGTCAGGTGCCCAGTCTGGGGCCAACGTCCTGACTTTC.

The table lists this clonotype with a few counts. The V gene is TRBV29-1, the J gene TRBJ2-5, with D unresolved. In germline, CDR1 is SQVTM, CDR2 ANQGSEA. The CDR3 length is 12 residues. The V and J ends lost 4 bases and 1 base respectively, with 7 bases between them. CDR3 amino acids: CSVVWVQETQYF. CDR3 sequence (DNA): TGCAGCGTTGTTTGGGTCCAAGAGACCCAGTACTTC.

This clonotype showed up many times. V usage is TRBV20-1 and J usage is TRBJ2-7; the match to TRBD1 covers 7 bases. The CDR3 contains 13 residues. V dropped 6 bases and J dropped 2; count of bases not matched to a gene: 7. CDR1 is DFQATT and CDR2 is SNEGSKA in the germline V gene (reference sequence). The CDR3 is CSAPSDRAYEQYF. The CDR3, as DNA: TGCAGTGCCCCAAGCGACAGGGCCTACGAGCAGTACTTC.

The rearrangement uses TRBV7-2 and TRBJ1-6; 7 nucleotides match TRBD1. J lost 7 bases, V lost 5 bases, and 5 bases had no gene match. This CDR3 comprises 14 residues. Germline-derived CDR1 and CDR2 are SGHTA and FQGNSA. CDR3 in amino acids: CASSVTGMNSPLHF. In nucleotides, the CDR3 is TGTGCCAGCAGCGTGACAGGGATGAATTCACCCCTCCACTTT.

This chain joins TRBV29-1 and TRBJ2-5; tentative D call: TRBD2 (5 bases). Looked up from germline, CDR1 is SQVTM and CDR2 is ANQGSEA. The CDR3 is 14 amino acids. The V end was cut by 3 bases, the J end by 4 bases, with 15 bases between. The CDR3 sequence: CSVDSGSVGETQYF. Written as DNA, the CDR3 is TGCAGCGTTGATTCGGGGTCGGTTGGAGAGACCCAGTACTTC.

The genes are TRBV10-3 and TRBJ2-5; 9 bases are shared with TRBD1. V dropped 3 bases and J dropped 2; count of bases not matched to a gene: 7. The V gene's germline CDR1 is ENHRY and CDR2 SYGVKD. The CDR3 runs 16 residues. Here the CDR3 reads CAISEPDRGLQETQYF. DNA of the CDR3: TGTGCCATCAGTGAACCCGACAGGGGGTTACAAGAGACCCAGTACTTC.

The V gene is TRBV2, the J gene TRBJ2-3; D might be TRBD1 or TRBD2, each matching 5 bases. V was clipped by 1 base and J by 2 bases, with 13 bases between them. The CDR3 has 16 amino acids. The germline V gene encodes CDR1 SNHLY and CDR2 FYNNEI. The CDR3 region has the DNA TGTGCCAGCAGTGAAGGGGGGAGACGCATCACAGATACGCAGTATTTT. Translating gives CASSEGGRRITDTQYF.

V gene TRBV7-9 combines with J gene TRBJ1-2; 9 positions agree with TRBD1. The CDR3 extends over 18 amino acids. V was pared by 2 bases and J by 4 bases, with 14 bases of the junction left unmatched. The germline V gene has CDR1 SEHNR and CDR2 FQNEAQ (reference sequence). The CDR3 loop is CASSLTPGQGSGSYGYTF. The DNA for the CDR3 is TGTGCCAGCAGCTTAACACCGGGACAGGGATCGGGGTCCTATGGCTACACCTTC.

The chain is built from TRBV2 and TRBJ1-2, with D perhaps matching TRBD1 (5 bases). Trimming took 4 bases from V and 4 from J, leaving 13 bases between them. The CDR3 runs to 14 residues. Germline CDR1 SNHLY, CDR2 FYNNEI. CDR3 amino acids: CASSGLGVPYGYTF. The CDR3 DNA reads TGTGCCAGCAGTGGTTTGGGGGTCCCCTATGGCTACACCTTC.

The V gene is TRBV11-2, the J gene TRBJ1-2; D ambiguous. CDR1 is SGHAT, CDR2 FQNNGV, per germline. This CDR3 has 15 residues. The ends were cut back, 3 bases at V and 4 bases at J, with 15 bases in the middle. The DNA for the CDR3 is TGTGCCAGCAGCTTTAATGAGGGAGGAGGCTATGGCTACACCTTC. It specifies CASSFNEGGGYGYTF.

V usage is TRBV7-2 and J usage is TRBJ2-7, with 9 bases lining up with TRBD2. Germline V gene sequence: CDR1 SGHTA, CDR2 FQGNSA. This CDR3 contains 15 residues. The ends lost 3 bases at V and 3 bases at J; junction bases unmatched: 6. The CDR3 DNA reads as TGTGCCAGCAGCTTTGCTTCGACTAGCGGCTACGAGCAGTACTTC. This codes for CASSFASTSGYEQYF.

The genes are TRBV12-3 or TRBV12-4 and TRBJ2-5; 7 bases map to TRBD2. The CDR3 length is 13 residues. With V trimmed by 6 bases and J by 7 bases, 8 bases remained unmatched. The CDR3: CASSLNGLGTQYF. CDR3 coding DNA: TGTGCCAGCAGCCTTAACGGACTAGGGACCCAGTACTTC.

This clonotype occurred a few times. This sequence joins TRBV6-5 and TRBJ2-5; no reliable D call. With 6 bases removed from V and 4 bases from J, the gap between germline ends came to 6 bases. CDR1 is MNHEY and CDR2 is SVGAGI in the germline V gene. CDR3 length: 11 amino acids. The CDR3 sequence: CASRDRETQYF. The DNA for the CDR3 is TGTGCCAGCAGAGATAGAGAGACCCAGTACTTC.

For this clonotype: Since a much larger clone is just one base distant, this may be a read error. V is TRBV29-1 and J is TRBJ2-5; 10 bases are shared with TRBD2. Germline V CDR1 and CDR2: SQVTM, ANQGSEA. There are 13 residues in the CDR3. CDR3 nucleotide sequence: TGCAACGTTGACGCTAGCGGGGGAGAGACCCAGTACTTC. It encodes CNVDASGGETQYF.

This clonotype was seen a handful of times. This chain connects TRBV6-6 to TRBJ2-5; 8 nucleotides agree with TRBD2. Per the germline V gene, CDR1 is MNHNY and CDR2 is SVGAGI (reference sequence). The CDR3 is made up of 14 amino acids. V dropped 9 bases and J dropped 7; count of bases not matched to a gene: 13. The CDR3 DNA reads as TGTGCCAGTCGACGTGCGGGACTAGAAGCGACCCAGTACTTC. It is translated as CASRRAGLEATQYF.

The chain uses TRBV12-3 or TRBV12-4 and TRBJ2-4; tentative D call: TRBD2 (6 bases). The CDR3 totals 13 residues. V shed 2 bases and J shed 13 bases, with 15 bases lying between them. CDR3 DNA sequence: TGTGCCAGCAGTTTAACCGGGTCCCGGGAGCAGTACTTC. Translated: CASSLTGSREQYF.

This sequence joins TRBV7-2 and TRBJ2-7; TRBD2 agrees at 10 bases. TRBJ2-5 matches the DNA end more closely, so the J call is doubtful. The V gene's germline CDR1 is SGHTA and CDR2 FQGNSA. This CDR3 has 16 residues. The DNA of the CDR3 is TGTGCCAGCAGCTTCCTCAGCGGGGGGGGCAGGGAGACCCAGTACTTC. Protein product: CASSFLSGGGRETQYF.

This chain links TRBV7-8 with TRBJ1-1, with TRBD1 identical over 10 bases. J lost 4 bases, V lost 4 bases, and 6 bases had no gene match. The CDR3 is made up of 15 amino acids. Germline CDR1 is SGHVS and CDR2 is FQNEAQ. The CDR3 DNA reads TGTGCCAGCAGCTCCATGACAGGGGGCGGCACTGAAGCTTTCTTT. Its protein is CASSSMTGGGTEAFF.

This sequence joins TRBV7-2 and TRBJ2-4; a weak D match, TRBD2 (6 bases). In germline, CDR1 is SGHTA, CDR2 FQGNSA. Trimming removed 6 bases at V and 4 bases at J, with 10 bases between. The length of the CDR3 is 13 residues. The CDR3 region is CASSTGLKNIQYF. The CDR3 DNA reads as TGTGCCAGCAGTACGGGACTTAAAAACATTCAGTACTTC.

This chain connects TRBV12-3 or TRBV12-4 to TRBJ2-5; no definite D call. Trimming pared 8 bases from V and 13 bases from J, leaving 23 bases between. The CDR3 loop spans 13 amino acids. CDR3 sequence (DNA): TGTGCCAGCTCTTCCGGGCTCGGAGTGTCCACGTACTTC. Amino acid sequence: CASSSGLGVSTYF.

This clonotype was detected only a few times. V is TRBV12-3 or TRBV12-4 and J is TRBJ2-3, with D perhaps matching TRBD1 (5 bases). V dropped 6 bases and J dropped 5 bases, with 15 bases sitting between them. This CDR3 has 14 amino acids. CDR3 in amino acids: CASSYDRREDTQYF. The CDR3 bases are TGTGCCAGCAGCTATGACAGAAGGGAAGATACGCAGTATTTT.

The V and J genes are TRBV2 and TRBJ2-7; 14 bases agree with TRBD2. The J call is uncertain, as TRBJ2-5 better fits the DNA end. This CDR3 region has 19 residues. Germline CDR1 reads SNHLY; CDR2 reads FYNNEI. The CDR3 sequence is CASSPRTQGLAGAEETQYF. Here the CDR3 DNA reads TGTGCCAGCAGTCCGCGGACCCAGGGACTAGCGGGGGCCGAAGAGACCCAGTACTTC.

The chain joins TRBV5-1 to TRBJ2-5; a weak D match, TRBD1 (6 bases). The germline gives CDR1 SGHRS, CDR2 YFSETQ. The CDR3 spans 15 residues. V lost 0 bases, J lost 6 bases, and 15 bases lay in between. CDR3 residues: CASSLVQGRPQTQYF. The DNA of the CDR3 is TGCGCCAGCAGCTTGGTTCAGGGGCGCCCACAGACCCAGTACTTC. The full variable domain, with the rest looked up from reference TRBV5-1 and TRBJ2-5, is KAGVTQTPRYLIKTRGQQVTLSCSPISGHRSVSWYQQTPGQGLQFLFEYFSETQRNKGNFPGRFSGRQFSNSRSEMNVSTLELGDSALYLCASSLVQGRPQTQYFGPGTRLLVL.

As to this clonotype: Compared with germline, one end of the junction differs, possibly owing to a read error. The chain uses TRBV4-1 and TRBJ2-7, with 7 positions matching TRBD1. The CDR3 is 13 amino acids. The germline V gene has CDR1 MGHRA and CDR2 YSYEKL. DNA of the CDR3: TGCACCAGCAGCGAAGGGGGCAGCTACGAGCAGTACTTC. Protein product: CTSSEGGSYEQYF.

The CDR3 nucleotides are TGCAGTGCTAGGGCCTACAGGGTGGACTATGGCTACACCTTC. It specifies CSARAYRVDYGYTF. The genes are TRBV20-1 and TRBJ1-2, with TRBD1 as a possible D gene (6 bases). CDR1 and CDR2 from the germline V gene are DFQATT and SNEGSKA (reference sequence). Deletions cut 3 bases from V and 3 bases from J, with 14 bases between. The CDR3 totals 14 residues.

The V gene is TRBV4-1, the J gene TRBJ2-1, with unresolved D. The CDR3 consists of 13 residues. Germline V lookup: CDR1 MGHRA, CDR2 YSYEKL. The V gene lost 5 bases and the J gene lost 3 bases, with 8 bases spanning the gap. The CDR3 bases are TGCGCCAGCAGCGCCGGCCTCTACAATGAGCAGTTCTTC. Translated, it gives CASSAGLYNEQFF.

With regard to this clonotype: One junction end disagrees with the germline gene, perhaps due to a read error. The chain is built from TRBV11-2 and TRBJ2-1; D is ambiguous. This CDR3 contains 13 residues. Germline-derived CDR1 and CDR2 are SGHAT and FQNNGV. DNA for the CDR3: TGTGTCAGCAGCTTAGGTCTCGCGGCGGAGCAGTTCTTC. This gives the protein CVSSLGLAAEQFF.

Remarks on this clonotype: Its ends do not fully match the called genes, so a read error is possible. The J gene is TRBJ2-3, the V gene TRBV7-3, with a weak D call TRBD2 (6 bases). Looked up from germline, CDR1 is SGHTA and CDR2 is FQGTGA. The CDR3 runs 15 residues. CDR3 nucleotides: TGTGCCAGCAGCGCCACCGGGGGATCCACAGATATGCAGTATTTT. As protein: CASSATGGSTDMQYF.

J is TRBJ2-7 and V is TRBV29-1, with a possible D match to TRBD1 (6 bases). The CDR3 runs 11 residues. The V end was cut by 6 bases, the J end by 7 bases, with 13 bases between. Germline values: CDR1 SQVTM, CDR2 ANQGSEA. DNA for the CDR3: TGCAGCGTCTACAGGGACAATGAGCAGTACTTC. The encoded protein is CSVYRDNEQYF.

J is TRBJ1-1 and V is TRBV2; TRBD1 might be the D (6 bases). CDR1 SNHLY and CDR2 FYNNEI come from the germline V gene. The CDR3 length is 17 residues. The V gene lost 11 bases and the J gene lost 1 base, with 26 bases spanning the gap. For the CDR3, the DNA is TGTGCCTCTTCTAAAGGGGGGCGCGGGAGAACGAACACTGAAGCTTTCTTT. It specifies CASSKGGRGRTNTEAFF.